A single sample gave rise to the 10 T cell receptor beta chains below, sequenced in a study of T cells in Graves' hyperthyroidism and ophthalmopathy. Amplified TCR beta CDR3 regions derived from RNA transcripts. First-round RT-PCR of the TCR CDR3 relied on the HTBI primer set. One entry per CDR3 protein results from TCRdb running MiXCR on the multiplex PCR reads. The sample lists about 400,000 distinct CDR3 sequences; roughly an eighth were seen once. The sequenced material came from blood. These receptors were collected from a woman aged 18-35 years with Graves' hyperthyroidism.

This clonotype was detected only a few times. The CDR3 DNA follows: TGCAGCGTACTAGCGGGACCCTACGAGCAGTACTTC. This encodes CSVLAGPYEQYF. The chain links TRBV29-1 to TRBJ2-7, with TRBD2 identical over 10 bases. CDR3 size: 12 residues. The V and J ends lost 6 bases and 2 bases, in that order; junction bases with no gene match: 1. Germline V gives CDR1 SQVTM, CDR2 ANQGSEA.

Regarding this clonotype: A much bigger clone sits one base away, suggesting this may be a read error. The CDR3: CASSYSTAYNEQFF. The CDR3 bases are TGTGCCAGCAGTTACTCGACAGCCTACAATGAGCAGTTCTTC. The gene calls are TRBV6-2 or TRBV6-3 and TRBJ2-1; TRBD1 might be the D (5 bases). CDR3 length: 14 amino acids. The V gene lost 0 bases and the J gene lost 2 bases, with 5 bases spanning the gap. Germline V gives CDR1 MNHEY, CDR2 SVGEGT.

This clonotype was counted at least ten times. CDR3 region: CSARDLRGSWYQPQHF. In DNA, the CDR3 is TGCAGTGCTAGAGATCTCCGGGGGAGCTGGTATCAGCCCCAGCATTTT. J is TRBJ1-5 and V is TRBV20-1; D is possibly TRBD1 (5 bases). The V end lost 0 bases, the J end lost 5 bases, and 17 bases lay between the germline ends. The length of the CDR3 is 16 residues. Germline V lookup: CDR1 DFQATT, CDR2 SNEGSKA (reference sequence).

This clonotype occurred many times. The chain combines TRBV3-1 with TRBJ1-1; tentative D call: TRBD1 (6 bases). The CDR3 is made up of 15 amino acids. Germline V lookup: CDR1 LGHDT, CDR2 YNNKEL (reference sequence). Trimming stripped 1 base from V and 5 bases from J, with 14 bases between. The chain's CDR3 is CASSQGLGGGTEAFF. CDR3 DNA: TGTGCCAGCAGCCAAGGCCTAGGGGGAGGGACTGAAGCTTTCTTT.

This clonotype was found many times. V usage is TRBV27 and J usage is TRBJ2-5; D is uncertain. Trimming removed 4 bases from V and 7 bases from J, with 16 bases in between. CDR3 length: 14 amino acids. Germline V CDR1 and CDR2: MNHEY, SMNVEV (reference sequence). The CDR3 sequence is CASSSVREKWTQYF. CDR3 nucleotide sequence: TGTGCCAGCAGTTCTGTGCGAGAGAAGTGGACCCAGTACTTC.

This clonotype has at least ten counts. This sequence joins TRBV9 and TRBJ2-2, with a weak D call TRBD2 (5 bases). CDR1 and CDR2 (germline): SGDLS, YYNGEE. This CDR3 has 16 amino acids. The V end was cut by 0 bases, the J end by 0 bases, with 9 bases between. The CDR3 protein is CASSVEEVTNTGELFF. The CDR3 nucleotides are TGTGCCAGCAGCGTAGAGGAGGTTACGAACACCGGGGAGCTGTTTTTT.

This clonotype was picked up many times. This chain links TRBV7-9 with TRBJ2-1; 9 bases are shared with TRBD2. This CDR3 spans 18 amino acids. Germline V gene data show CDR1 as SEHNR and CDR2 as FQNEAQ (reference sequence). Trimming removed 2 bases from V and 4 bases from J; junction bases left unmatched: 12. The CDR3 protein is CASSLTTLEREEYNEQFF. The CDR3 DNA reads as TGTGCCAGCAGCTTAACCACATTAGAGCGGGAGGAGTACAATGAGCAGTTCTTC.

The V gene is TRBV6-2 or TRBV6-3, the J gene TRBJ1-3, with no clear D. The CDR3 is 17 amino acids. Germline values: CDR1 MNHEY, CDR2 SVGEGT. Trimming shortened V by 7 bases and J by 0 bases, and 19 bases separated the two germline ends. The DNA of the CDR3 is TGTGCCAGCACCCCCCCGCCAAGGCCCAGCTCTGGAAACACCATATATTTT. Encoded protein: CASTPPPRPSSGNTIYF.

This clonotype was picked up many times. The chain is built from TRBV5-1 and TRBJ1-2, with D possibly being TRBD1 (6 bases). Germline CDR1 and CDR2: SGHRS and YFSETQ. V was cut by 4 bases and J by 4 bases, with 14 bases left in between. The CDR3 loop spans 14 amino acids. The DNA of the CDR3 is TGCGCCAGCAGCCCTACCCAGGGGACCTATGGCTACACCTTC. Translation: CASSPTQGTYGYTF. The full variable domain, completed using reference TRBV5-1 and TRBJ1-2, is KAGVTQTPRYLIKTRGQQVTLSCSPISGHRSVSWYQQTPGQGLQFLFEYFSETQRNKGNFPGRFSGRQFSNSRSEMNVSTLELGDSALYLCASSPTQGTYGYTFGSGTRLTVV.

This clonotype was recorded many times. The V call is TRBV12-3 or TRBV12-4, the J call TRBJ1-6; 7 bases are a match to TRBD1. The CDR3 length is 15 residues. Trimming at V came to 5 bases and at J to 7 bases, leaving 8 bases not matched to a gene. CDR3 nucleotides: TGTGCCAGCAGTACATCAGGGGGGGCCAATTCACCCCTCCACTTT. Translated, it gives CASSTSGGANSPLHF.